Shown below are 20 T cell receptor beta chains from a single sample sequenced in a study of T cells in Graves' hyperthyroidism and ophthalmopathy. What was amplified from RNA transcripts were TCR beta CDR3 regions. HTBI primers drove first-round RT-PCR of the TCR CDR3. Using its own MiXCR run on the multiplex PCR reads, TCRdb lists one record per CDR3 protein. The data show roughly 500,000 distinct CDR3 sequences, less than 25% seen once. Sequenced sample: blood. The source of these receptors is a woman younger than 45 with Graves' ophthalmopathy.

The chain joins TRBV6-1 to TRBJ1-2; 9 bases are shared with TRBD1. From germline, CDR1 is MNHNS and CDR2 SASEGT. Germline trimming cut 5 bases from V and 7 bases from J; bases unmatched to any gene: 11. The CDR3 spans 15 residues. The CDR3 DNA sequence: TGTGCCAGCAGTCGACACGACGGGACAGGGAGTGGCTACACCTTC. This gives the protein CASSRHDGTGSGYTF.

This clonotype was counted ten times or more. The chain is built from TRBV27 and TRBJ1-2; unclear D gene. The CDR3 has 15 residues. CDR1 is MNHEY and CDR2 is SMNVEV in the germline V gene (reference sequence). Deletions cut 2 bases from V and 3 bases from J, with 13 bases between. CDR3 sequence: CASSLPSQLDYGYTF. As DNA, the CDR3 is TGTGCCAGCAGTTTACCGAGTCAGCTGGACTATGGCTACACCTTC.

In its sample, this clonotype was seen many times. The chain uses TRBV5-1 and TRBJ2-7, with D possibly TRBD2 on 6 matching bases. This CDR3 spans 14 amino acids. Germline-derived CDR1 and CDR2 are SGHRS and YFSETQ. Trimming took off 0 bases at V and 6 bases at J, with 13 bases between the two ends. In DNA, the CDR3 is TGCGCCAGCAGCTTGGTGGCGACTAGTGGCGAGCAGTACTTC. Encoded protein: CASSLVATSGEQYF.

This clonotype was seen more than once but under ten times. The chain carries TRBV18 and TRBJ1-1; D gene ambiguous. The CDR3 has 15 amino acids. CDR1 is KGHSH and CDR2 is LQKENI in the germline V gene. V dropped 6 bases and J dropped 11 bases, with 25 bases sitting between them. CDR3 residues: CASSPNDGRFGTAFF. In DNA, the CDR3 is TGTGCCAGCTCCCCAAACGACGGGCGTTTCGGTACGGCTTTCTTT.

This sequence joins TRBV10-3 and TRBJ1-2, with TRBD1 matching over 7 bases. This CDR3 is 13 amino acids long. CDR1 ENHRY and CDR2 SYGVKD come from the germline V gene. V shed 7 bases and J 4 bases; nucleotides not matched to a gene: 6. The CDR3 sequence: CAIKNTGAYGYTF. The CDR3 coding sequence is TGTGCCATCAAGAACACAGGGGCCTATGGCTACACCTTC.

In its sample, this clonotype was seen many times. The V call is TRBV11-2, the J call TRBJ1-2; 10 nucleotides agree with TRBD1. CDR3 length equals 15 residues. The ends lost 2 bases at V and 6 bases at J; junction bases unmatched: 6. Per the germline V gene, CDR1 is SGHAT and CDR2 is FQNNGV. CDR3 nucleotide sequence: TGTGCCAGCAGCTTAATCGGACAGGGGGTTCATGGCTACACCTTC. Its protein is CASSLIGQGVHGYTF.

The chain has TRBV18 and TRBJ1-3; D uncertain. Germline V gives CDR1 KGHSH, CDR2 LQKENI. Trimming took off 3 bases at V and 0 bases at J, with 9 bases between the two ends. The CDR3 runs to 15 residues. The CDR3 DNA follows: TGTGCCAGCTCACCGCGCAGGACCTCTGGAAACACCATATATTTT. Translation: CASSPRRTSGNTIYF.

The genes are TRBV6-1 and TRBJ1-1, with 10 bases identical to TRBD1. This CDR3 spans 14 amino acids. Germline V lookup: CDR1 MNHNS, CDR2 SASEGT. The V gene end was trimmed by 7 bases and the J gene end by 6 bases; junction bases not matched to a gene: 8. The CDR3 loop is CASKVTGGFPEAFF. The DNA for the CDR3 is TGTGCCAGCAAAGTGACAGGGGGCTTTCCTGAAGCTTTCTTT.

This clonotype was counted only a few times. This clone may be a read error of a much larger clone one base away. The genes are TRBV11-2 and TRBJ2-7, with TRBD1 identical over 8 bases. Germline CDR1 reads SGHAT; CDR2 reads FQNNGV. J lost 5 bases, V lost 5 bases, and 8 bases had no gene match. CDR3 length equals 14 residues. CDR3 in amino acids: CASSPDRAPNEQYF. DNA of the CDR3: TGTGCCAGCAGCCCGGACAGGGCGCCCAACGAGCAGTACTTC.

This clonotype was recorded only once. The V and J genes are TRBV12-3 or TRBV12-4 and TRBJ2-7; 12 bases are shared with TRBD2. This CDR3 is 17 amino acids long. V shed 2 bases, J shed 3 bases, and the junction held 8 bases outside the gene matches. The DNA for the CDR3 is TGTGCCAGCAGTTTAAGGACTAGCGGGGTTCGAGACTACGAGCAGTACTTC. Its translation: CASSLRTSGVRDYEQYF.

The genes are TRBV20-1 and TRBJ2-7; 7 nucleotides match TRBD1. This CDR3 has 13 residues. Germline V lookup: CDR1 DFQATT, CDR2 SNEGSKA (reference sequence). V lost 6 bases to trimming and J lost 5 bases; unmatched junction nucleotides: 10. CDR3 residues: CSATDRVIDEQYF. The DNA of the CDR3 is TGCAGTGCGACCGACAGGGTGATTGACGAGCAGTACTTC.

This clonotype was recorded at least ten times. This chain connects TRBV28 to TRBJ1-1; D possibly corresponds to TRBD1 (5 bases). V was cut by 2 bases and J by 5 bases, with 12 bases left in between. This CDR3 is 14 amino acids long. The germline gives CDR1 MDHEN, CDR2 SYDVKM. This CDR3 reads CASSLGPKGTEAFF. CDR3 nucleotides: TGTGCCAGCAGTTTAGGTCCAAAGGGGACTGAAGCTTTCTTT.

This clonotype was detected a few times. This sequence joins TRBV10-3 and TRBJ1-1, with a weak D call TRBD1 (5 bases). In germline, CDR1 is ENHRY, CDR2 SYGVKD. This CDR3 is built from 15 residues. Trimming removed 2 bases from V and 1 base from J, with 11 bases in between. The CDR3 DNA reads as TGTGCCATCAGTGAGAGAGGGGAAGAGAACACTGAAGCTTTCTTT. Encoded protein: CAISERGEENTEAFF.

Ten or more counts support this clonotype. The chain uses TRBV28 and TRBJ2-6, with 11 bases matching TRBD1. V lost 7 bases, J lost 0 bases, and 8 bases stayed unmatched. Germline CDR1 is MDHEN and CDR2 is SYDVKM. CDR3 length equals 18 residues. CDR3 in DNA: TGTGCCAGCAACCCAGGACAGGGGGCTAGCTCTGGGGCCAACGTCCTGACTTTC. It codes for CASNPGQGASSGANVLTF.

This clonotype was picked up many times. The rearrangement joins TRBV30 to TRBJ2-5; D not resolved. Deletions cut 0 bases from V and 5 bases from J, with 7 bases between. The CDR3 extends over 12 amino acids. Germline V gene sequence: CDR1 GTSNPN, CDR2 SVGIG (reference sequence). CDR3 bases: TGTGCCTGGAGTGTAGTTTGGGAGACCCAGTACTTC. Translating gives CAWSVVWETQYF.

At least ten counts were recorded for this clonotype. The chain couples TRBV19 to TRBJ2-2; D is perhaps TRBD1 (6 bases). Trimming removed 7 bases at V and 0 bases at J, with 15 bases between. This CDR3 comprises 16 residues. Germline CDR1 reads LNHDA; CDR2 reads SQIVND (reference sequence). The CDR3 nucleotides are TGTGCCAGTACCGCTCGGACAGCTCCGAACACCGGGGAGCTGTTTTTT. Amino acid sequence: CASTARTAPNTGELFF.

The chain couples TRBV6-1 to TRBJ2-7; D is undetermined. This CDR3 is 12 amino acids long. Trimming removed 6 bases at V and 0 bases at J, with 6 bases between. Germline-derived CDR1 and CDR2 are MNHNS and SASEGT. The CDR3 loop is CASRMNSYEQYF. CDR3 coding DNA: TGTGCCAGCAGGATGAACTCCTACGAGCAGTACTTC.

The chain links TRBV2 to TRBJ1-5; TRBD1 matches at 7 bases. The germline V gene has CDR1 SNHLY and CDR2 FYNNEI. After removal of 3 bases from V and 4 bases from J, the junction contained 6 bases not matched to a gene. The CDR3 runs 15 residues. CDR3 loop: CASSEAGGSNQPQHF. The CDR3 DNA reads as TGTGCCAGCAGTGAGGCAGGGGGTTCTAATCAGCCCCAGCATTTT.

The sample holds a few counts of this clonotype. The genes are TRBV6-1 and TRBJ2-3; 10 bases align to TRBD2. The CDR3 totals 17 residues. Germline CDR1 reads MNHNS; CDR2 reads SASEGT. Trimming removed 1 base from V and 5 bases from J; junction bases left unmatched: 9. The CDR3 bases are TGTGCCAGCAGTGAAGTGACCCTAGCGGGGGCCGAAGATACGCAGTATTTT. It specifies CASSEVTLAGAEDTQYF.

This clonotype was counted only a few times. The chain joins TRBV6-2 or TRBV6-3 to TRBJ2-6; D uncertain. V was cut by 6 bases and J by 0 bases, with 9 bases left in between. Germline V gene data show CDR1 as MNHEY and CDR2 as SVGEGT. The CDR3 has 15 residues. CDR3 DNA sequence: TGTGCCAGCAGCCATCTCCTCTCTGGGGCCAACGTCCTGACTTTC. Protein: CASSHLLSGANVLTF.